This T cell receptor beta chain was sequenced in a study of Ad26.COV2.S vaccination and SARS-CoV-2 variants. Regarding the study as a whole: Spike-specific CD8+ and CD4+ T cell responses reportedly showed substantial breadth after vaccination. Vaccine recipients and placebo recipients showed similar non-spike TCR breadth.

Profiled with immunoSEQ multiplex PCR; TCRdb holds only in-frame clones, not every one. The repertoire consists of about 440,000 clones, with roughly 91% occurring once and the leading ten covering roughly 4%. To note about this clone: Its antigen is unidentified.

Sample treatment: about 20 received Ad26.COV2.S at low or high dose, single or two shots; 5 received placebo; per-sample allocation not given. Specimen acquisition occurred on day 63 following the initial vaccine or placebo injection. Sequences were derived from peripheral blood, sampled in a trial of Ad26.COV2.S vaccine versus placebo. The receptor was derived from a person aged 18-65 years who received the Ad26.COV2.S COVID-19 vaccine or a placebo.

The CDR3 is CASSSQGFTNTEAFF. In DNA form, the CDR3 reads TGTGCCAGCAGCTCTCAGGGTTTCACGAACACTGAAGCTTTCTTT. The chain combines TRBV7-2 with TRBJ1-1, with D possibly matching TRBD1 (5 bases). Per germline, CDR1 SGHTA and CDR2 FQGNSA. Trimming took off 4 bases at V and 1 base at J, with 13 bases between the two ends. The CDR3 has 15 amino acids.